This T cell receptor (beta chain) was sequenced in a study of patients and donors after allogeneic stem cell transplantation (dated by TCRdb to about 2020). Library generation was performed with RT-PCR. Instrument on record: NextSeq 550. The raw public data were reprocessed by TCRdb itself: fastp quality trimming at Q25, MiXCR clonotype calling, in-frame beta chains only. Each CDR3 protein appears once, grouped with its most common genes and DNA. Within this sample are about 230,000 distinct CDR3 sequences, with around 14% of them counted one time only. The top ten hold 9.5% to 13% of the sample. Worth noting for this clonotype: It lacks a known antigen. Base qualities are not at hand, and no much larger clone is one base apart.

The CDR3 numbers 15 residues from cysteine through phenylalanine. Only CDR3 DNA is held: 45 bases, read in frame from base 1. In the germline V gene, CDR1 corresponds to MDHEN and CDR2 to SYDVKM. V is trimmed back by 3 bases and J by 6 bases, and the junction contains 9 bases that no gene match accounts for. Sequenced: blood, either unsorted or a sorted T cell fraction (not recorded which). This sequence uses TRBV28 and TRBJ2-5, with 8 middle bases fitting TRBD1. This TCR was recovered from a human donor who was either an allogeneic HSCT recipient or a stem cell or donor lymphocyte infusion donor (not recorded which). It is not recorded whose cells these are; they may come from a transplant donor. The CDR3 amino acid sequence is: CASSFPGQGGKTQYF. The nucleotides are TGTGCCAGCAGTTTTCCCGGACAGGGCGGGAAGACCCAGTACTTC.